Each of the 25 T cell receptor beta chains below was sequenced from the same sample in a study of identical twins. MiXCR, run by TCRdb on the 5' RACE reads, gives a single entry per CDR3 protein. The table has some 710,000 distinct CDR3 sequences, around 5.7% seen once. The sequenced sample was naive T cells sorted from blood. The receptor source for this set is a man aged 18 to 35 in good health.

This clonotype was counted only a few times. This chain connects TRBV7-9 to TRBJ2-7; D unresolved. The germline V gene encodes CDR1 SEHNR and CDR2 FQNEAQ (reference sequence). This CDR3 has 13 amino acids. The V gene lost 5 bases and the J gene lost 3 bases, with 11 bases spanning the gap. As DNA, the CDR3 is TGTGCCAGCAGCCCCCTAGGGAACTACGAGCAGTACGTC. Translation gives CASSPLGNYEQYV.

The CDR3 reads CSAIAPRPGSYNEQFF. The CDR3 region has the DNA TGCAGTGCCATAGCCCCCCGACCGGGCTCCTACAATGAGCAGTTCTTC. The V call is TRBV20-1, the J call TRBJ2-1; no definite D call. With 6 bases removed from V and 0 bases from J, the gap between germline ends came to 18 bases. The germline gives CDR1 DFQATT, CDR2 SNEGSKA (reference sequence). The CDR3 contains 16 residues.

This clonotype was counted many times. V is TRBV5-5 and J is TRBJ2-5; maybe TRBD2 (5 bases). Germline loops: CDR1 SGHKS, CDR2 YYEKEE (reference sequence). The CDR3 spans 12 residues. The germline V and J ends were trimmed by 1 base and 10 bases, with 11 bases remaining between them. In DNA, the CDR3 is TGTGCCAGCAGCTTGTCTGAGAGGGACCAGTACTTC. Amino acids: CASSLSERDQYF.

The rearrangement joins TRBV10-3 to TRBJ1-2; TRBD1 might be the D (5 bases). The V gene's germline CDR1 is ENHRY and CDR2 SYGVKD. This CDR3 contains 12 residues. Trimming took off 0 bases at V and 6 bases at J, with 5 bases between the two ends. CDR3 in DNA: TGTGCCATCAGTGAGTCAGGGGATGGCTACACCTTC. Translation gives CAISESGDGYTF.

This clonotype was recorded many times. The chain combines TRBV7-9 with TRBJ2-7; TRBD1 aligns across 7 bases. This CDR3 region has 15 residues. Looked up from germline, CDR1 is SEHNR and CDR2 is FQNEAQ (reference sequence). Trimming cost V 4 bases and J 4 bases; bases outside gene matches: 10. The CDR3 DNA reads TGTGCCAGCAGCTCACCAGGGACAGCGAGATACGAGCAGTACGTC. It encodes CASSSPGTARYEQYV.

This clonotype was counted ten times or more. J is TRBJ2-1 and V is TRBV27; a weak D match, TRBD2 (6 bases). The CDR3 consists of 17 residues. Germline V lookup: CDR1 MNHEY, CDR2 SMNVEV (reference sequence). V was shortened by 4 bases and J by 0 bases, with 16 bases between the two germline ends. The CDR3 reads CASSSRKDYSSYNEQFF. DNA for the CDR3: TGTGCCAGCAGTTCAAGAAAGGACTACAGCTCCTACAATGAGCAGTTCTTC.

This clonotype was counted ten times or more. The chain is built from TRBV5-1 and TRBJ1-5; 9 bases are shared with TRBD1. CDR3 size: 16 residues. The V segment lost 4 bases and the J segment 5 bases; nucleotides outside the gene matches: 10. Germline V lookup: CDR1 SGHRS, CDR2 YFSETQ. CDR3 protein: CASSAGDRESDQPQHF. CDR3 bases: TGCGCCAGCAGCGCGGGGGACAGGGAGTCAGATCAGCCCCAGCATTTT.

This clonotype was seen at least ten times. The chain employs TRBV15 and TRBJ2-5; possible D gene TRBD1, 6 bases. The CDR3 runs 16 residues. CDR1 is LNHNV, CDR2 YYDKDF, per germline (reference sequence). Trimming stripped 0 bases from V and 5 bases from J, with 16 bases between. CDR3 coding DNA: TGTGCCACCAGCAGAGATCTTTTACAGGGCGGGGAGACCCAGTACTTC. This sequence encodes CATSRDLLQGGETQYF.

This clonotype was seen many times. The CDR3 nucleotides are TGTGCCAGCAGCTTAGTGACCGCGGGCAATGAGCAGTTCTTC. It yields the protein CASSLVTAGNEQFF. The chain uses TRBV7-9 and TRBJ2-1; D is perhaps TRBD2 (5 bases). This CDR3 comprises 14 residues. Germline lookup yields CDR1 SEHNR and CDR2 FQNEAQ (reference sequence). The ends were cut back, 1 base at V and 6 bases at J, with 10 bases in the middle.

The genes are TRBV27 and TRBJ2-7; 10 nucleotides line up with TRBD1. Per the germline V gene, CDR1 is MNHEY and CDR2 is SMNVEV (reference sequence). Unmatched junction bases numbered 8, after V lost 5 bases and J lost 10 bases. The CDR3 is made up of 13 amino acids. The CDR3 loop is CASSPGTGVIQYV. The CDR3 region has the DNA TGTGCCAGCAGTCCCGGGACAGGGGTTATACAGTACGTC.

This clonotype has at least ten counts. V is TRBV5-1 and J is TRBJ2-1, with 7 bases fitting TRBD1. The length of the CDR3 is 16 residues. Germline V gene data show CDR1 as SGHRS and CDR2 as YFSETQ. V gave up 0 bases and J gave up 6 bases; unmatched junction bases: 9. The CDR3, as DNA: TGCGCCAGCAGCTTGGACCCCGGGACAGTGGGCAATGAGCAGTTCTTC. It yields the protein CASSLDPGTVGNEQFF.

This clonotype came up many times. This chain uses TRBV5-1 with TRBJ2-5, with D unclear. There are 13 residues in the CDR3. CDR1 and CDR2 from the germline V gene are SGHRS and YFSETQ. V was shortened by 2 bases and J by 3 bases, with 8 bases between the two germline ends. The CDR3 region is CASSFSTKETQYF. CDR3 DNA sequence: TGCGCCAGCAGCTTCAGTACGAAAGAGACCCAGTACTTC.

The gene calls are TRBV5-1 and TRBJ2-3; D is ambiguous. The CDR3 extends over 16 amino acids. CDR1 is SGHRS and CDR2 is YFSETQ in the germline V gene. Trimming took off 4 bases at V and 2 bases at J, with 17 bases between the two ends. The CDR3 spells CASSRLARKVTDTQYF. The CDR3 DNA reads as TGCGCCAGCAGCCGCCTTGCCAGGAAAGTCACAGATACGCAGTATTTT.

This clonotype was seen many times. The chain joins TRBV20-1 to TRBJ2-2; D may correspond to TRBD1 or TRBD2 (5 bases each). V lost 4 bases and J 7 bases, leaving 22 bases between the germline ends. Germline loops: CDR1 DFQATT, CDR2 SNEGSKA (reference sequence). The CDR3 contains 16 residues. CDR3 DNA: TGCAGTGCTAAACCTTCTACGAGGGGACGAATCGGGGAGCTGTTTTTT. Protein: CSAKPSTRGRIGELFF.

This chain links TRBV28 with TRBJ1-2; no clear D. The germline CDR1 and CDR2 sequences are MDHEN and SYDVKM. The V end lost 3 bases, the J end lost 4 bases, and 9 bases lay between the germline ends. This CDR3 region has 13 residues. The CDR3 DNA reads TGTGCCAGCAGTTTTGGGCAGTTCTATGGCTACACCTTC. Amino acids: CASSFGQFYGYTF.

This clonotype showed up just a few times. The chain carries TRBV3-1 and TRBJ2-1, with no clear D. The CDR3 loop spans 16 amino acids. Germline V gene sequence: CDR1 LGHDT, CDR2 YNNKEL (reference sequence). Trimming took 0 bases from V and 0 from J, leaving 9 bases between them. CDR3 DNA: TGTGCCAGCAGCCAAGATGGGATTATCTCCTACAATGAGCAGTTCTTC. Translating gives CASSQDGIISYNEQFF.

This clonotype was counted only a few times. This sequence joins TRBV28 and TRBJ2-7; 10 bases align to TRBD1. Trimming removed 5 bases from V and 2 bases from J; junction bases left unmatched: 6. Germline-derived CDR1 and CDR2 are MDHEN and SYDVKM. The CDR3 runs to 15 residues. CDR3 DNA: TGTGCCAGCAGTACGTACGACAGGGGGCCCTACGAGCAGTACTTC. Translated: CASSTYDRGPYEQYF. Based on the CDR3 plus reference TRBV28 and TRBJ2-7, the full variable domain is DVKVTQSSRYLVKRTGEKVFLECVQDMDHENMFWYRQDPGLGLRLIYFSYDVKMKEKGDIPEGYSVSREKKERFSLILESASTNQTSMYLCASSTYDRGPYEQYFGPGTRLTVT.

The CDR3 coding sequence is TGTGCCAGCAGTGAATTGGGGACAAATGGCTACACCTTC. Protein product: CASSELGTNGYTF. J is TRBJ1-2 and V is TRBV2; maybe TRBD1 (6 bases). This CDR3 contains 13 residues. V gave up 2 bases and J gave up 6 bases, with 10 bases separating them. Germline V gene sequence: CDR1 SNHLY, CDR2 FYNNEI.

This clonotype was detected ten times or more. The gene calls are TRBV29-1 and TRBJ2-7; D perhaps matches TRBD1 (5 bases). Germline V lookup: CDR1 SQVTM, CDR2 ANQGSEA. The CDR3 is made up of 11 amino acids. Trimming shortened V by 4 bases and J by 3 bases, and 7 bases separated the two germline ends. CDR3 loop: CSVVQGYEQYV. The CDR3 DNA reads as TGCAGCGTTGTCCAGGGCTACGAGCAGTACGTC.

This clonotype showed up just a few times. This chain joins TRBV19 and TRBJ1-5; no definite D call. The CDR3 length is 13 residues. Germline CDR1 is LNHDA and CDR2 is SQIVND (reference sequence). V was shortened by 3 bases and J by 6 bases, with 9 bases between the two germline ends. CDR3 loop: CASSIRGPQPQHF. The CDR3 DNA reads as TGTGCCAGTAGTATTAGAGGGCCTCAGCCCCAGCATTTT.

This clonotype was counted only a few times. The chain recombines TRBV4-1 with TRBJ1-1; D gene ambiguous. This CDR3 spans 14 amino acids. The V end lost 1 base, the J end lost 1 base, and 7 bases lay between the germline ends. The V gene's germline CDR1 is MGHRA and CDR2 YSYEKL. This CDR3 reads CASSQGLSNTEAFF. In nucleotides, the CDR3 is TGCGCCAGCAGCCAAGGACTGTCGAACACTGAAGCTTTCTTT.

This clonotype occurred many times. CDR3 sequence reads: CASSHPRTSYNEQFF. The CDR3 coding sequence is TGTGCCAGCAGTCACCCCAGAACCTCCTACAATGAGCAGTTCTTC. The V gene is TRBV12-3 or TRBV12-4, the J gene TRBJ2-1; D remains ambiguous. V was pared by 5 bases and J by 0 bases, with 11 bases between. The CDR3 length is 15 residues.

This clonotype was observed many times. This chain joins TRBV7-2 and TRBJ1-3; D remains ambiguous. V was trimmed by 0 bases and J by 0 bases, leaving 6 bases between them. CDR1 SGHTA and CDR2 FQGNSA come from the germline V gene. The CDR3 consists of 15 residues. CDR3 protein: CASSLARASGNTIYF. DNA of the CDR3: TGTGCCAGCAGCTTAGCGAGAGCCTCTGGAAACACCATATATTTT.

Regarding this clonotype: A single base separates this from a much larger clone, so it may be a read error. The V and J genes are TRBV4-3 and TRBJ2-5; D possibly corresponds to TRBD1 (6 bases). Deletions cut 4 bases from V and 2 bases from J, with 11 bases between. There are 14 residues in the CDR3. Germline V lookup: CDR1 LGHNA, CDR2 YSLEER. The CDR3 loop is CASSPGTKQETQYF. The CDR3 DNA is TGCGCCAGCAGCCCCGGGACAAAACAAGAGACCCAGTACTTC.

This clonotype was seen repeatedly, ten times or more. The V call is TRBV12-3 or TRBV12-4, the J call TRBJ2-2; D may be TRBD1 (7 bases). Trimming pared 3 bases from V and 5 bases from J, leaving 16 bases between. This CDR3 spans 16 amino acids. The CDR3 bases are TGTGCCAGCAGTTTTGGAGGGGGCAAGGGGACCGGGGAGCTGTTTTTT. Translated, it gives CASSFGGGKGTGELFF.